This passage covers 27 T cell receptor beta chains from one sample sequenced in a study of blood T cell repertoires in COVID-19. The repertoire was sequenced with immunoSEQ multiplex PCR; TCRdb's copy has only in-frame clones and lacks some. The repertoire holds roughly 290,000 clones, with 89% as singletons. Sequencing was performed on PBMCs or T cells enriched from blood (not recorded which). The source is a woman in her forties who had recovered from COVID-19.

The gene calls are TRBV7-9 and TRBJ2-5, with 10 bases identical to TRBD2. After removal of 2 bases from V and 0 bases from J, the junction contained 9 bases not matched to a gene. The CDR3 is 18 residues long. Germline loops: CDR1 SEHNR, CDR2 FQNEAQ (reference sequence). For the CDR3, the DNA is TGTGCCAGCAGCTTACGGGGTAGCGGGGGGTTGTACCAAGAGACCCAGTACTTC. Translation: CASSLRGSGGLYQETQYF.

The chain's CDR3 is CASRGQGFGYGYTF. In DNA form, the CDR3 reads TGTGCCAGCAGGGGACAGGGTTTCGGCTATGGCTACACCTTC. V is TRBV5-6 and J is TRBJ1-2; 9 bases agree with TRBD1. V dropped 5 bases and J dropped 4; count of bases not matched to a gene: 6. The CDR3 runs 14 residues. Per the germline V gene, CDR1 is SGHDT and CDR2 is YYEEEE.

The chain employs TRBV2 and TRBJ2-5, with 13 bases lining up with TRBD2. The CDR3 has 16 residues. Germline V CDR1 and CDR2: SNHLY, FYNNEI. Germline trimming cut 5 bases from V and 5 bases from J; bases unmatched to any gene: 8. CDR3 sequence reads: CASSSGLAGYRETQYF. In DNA, the CDR3 is TGTGCCAGCAGTTCGGGACTAGCGGGATACCGTGAGACCCAGTACTTC.

The genes are TRBV29-1 and TRBJ2-3; D is uncertain. V lost 7 bases and J lost 2, with 7 bases in between. There are 11 residues in the CDR3. CDR1 is SQVTM, CDR2 ANQGSEA, per germline. In nucleotides, the CDR3 is TGCAGCGCTAAAAACACAGATACGCAGTATTTT. Encoded protein: CSAKNTDTQYF.

The chain recombines TRBV5-1 with TRBJ1-2; no reliable D call. Germline V gene lookup returns CDR1 SGHRS and CDR2 YFSETQ. This CDR3 region has 13 residues. Trimming shortened V by 0 bases and J by 6 bases, and 9 bases separated the two germline ends. The CDR3 is CASSLETADGYTF. CDR3 in DNA: TGCGCCAGCAGCTTGGAGACGGCGGATGGCTACACCTTC.

The chain uses TRBV6-5 and TRBJ1-6; possible D gene TRBD1, 5 bases. The V and J ends lost 2 bases and 5 bases respectively, with 7 bases between them. Germline CDR1 MNHEY, CDR2 SVGAGI. The CDR3 has 14 residues. The CDR3 coding sequence is TGTGCCAGCAGTTACACCAGGGATAATTCACCCCTCCACTTT. It codes for CASSYTRDNSPLHF.

The J gene is TRBJ1-1, the V gene TRBV5-4, with no clear D. Germline V CDR1 and CDR2: SGHNT, YYREEE (reference sequence). CDR3 length: 15 amino acids. V was clipped by 1 base and J by 0 bases, with 10 bases between them. CDR3 bases: TGTGCCAGCAGCTTGTTCTCCGGAGTGAACACTGAAGCTTTCTTT. Translating it yields CASSLFSGVNTEAFF.

The chain carries TRBV7-2 and TRBJ1-1, with 12 positions matching TRBD1. This CDR3 spans 18 amino acids. From germline, CDR1 is SGHTA and CDR2 FQGNSA. Unmatched junction bases numbered 13, after V lost 5 bases and J lost 3 bases. CDR3 in DNA: TGTGCCAGCAGCCCCGGGGGACAGGGGGCTGGTTTATACACTGAAGCTTTCTTT. It is translated as CASSPGGQGAGLYTEAFF. Filled out from reference TRBV7-2 and TRBJ1-1, the complete variable domain reads GAGVSQSPSNKVTEKGKDVELRCDPISGHTALYWYRQSLGQGLEFLIYFQGNSAPDKSGLPSDRFSAERTGGSVSTLTIQRTQQEDSAVYLCASSPGGQGAGLYTEAFFGQGTRLTVV.

The chain links TRBV5-1 to TRBJ1-1; TRBD1 agrees at 7 bases. Germline V lookup: CDR1 SGHRS, CDR2 YFSETQ. CDR3 length equals 16 residues. V lost 6 bases to trimming and J lost 0 bases; unmatched junction nucleotides: 11. The CDR3 DNA is TGCGCCAGCATGCCCTTGGGACAGCCAATGAACACTGAAGCTTTCTTT. Its protein product is CASMPLGQPMNTEAFF. Variable domain in full (rest from reference TRBV5-1 and TRBJ1-1): KAGVTQTPRYLIKTRGQQVTLSCSPISGHRSVSWYQQTPGQGLQFLFEYFSETQRNKGNFPGRFSGRQFSNSRSEMNVSTLELGDSALYLCASMPLGQPMNTEAFFGQGTRLTVV.

The chain has TRBV7-9 and TRBJ1-5, with D hard to call. The CDR3 contains 13 residues. From germline, CDR1 is SEHNR and CDR2 FQNEAQ (reference sequence). V lost 6 bases, J lost 4 bases, and 10 bases lay in between. CDR3 residues: CASSTGMNQPQHF. CDR3 DNA sequence: TGTGCCAGCAGTACGGGGATGAATCAGCCCCAGCATTTT.

CDR3 loop: CASSSRGEYIEQYF. The CDR3, as DNA: TGTGCCAGCAGTTCCCGGGGGGAATATATCGAGCAGTACTTC. The chain recombines TRBV6-6 with TRBJ2-7, with 7 bases identical to TRBD2. The length of the CDR3 is 14 residues. Germline V gene sequence: CDR1 MNHNY, CDR2 SVGAGI (reference sequence). After removal of 4 bases from V and 6 bases from J, the junction contained 9 bases not matched to a gene.

J is TRBJ2-7 and V is TRBV7-9, with TRBD1 matching over 8 bases. This CDR3 is built from 16 residues. Germline CDR1 and CDR2: SEHNR and FQNEAQ (reference sequence). V was pared by 7 bases and J by 6 bases, with 17 bases of the junction left unmatched. CDR3 nucleotide sequence: TGTGCCAGCACCGCAACGTCGGCAGGGGGCGAGGGCGAGCAGTACTTC. Its protein product is CASTATSAGGEGEQYF.

The V gene is TRBV6-5, the J gene TRBJ2-7, with D possibly matching TRBD1 (6 bases). Trimming removed 7 bases at V and 1 base at J, with 17 bases between. The length of the CDR3 is 15 residues. Germline assignment: CDR1 MNHEY and CDR2 SVGAGI. The DNA of the CDR3 is TGTGCCAGCATTTTTGGACAGAGCATTTCCTACGAGCAGTACTTC. Translated: CASIFGQSISYEQYF.

The V gene is TRBV4-1, the J gene TRBJ1-3; unclear D gene. CDR3 length: 14 residues. V lost 1 base and J lost 0, with 4 bases in between. Germline assignment: CDR1 MGHRA and CDR2 YSYEKL. The CDR3 DNA reads TGCGCCAGCAGCCAAGTGAGCTCTGGAAACACCATATATTTT. It codes for CASSQVSSGNTIYF.

Only one count was recorded for this clone. Here the CDR3 reads CASSISGTGSTTDTQYF. In nucleotides, the CDR3 is TGTGCCAGCAGCATATCCGGGACAGGGTCCACCACAGATACGCAGTATTTT. The V call is TRBV7-3, the J call TRBJ2-3; 9 bases match TRBD1. This CDR3 is 17 amino acids long. Germline CDR1 and CDR2: SGHTA and FQGTGA. V shed 5 bases, J shed 2 bases, and the junction held 11 bases outside the gene matches.

As regards this clone: Since the CDR3 does not end with the conserved phenylalanine or tryptophan, this likely comes from a read error. The DNA is left out, because the CDR3 cannot be placed on it with certainty; the CDR3 is given as TCRdb lists it. The V and J genes are TRBV30 and TRBJ1-4. Both ends counted, the CDR3 spans 11 residues. Germline V lookup: CDR1 GTSNPN, CDR2 SVGIG (reference sequence). The CDR3 reads CAWSVLGGGLG.

The chain carries TRBV5-4 and TRBJ1-4; weak D call: TRBD1 (6 bases). The CDR3 has 16 residues. Germline V gene sequence: CDR1 SGHNT, CDR2 YYREEE (reference sequence). V shed 0 bases and J shed 7 bases, with 16 bases lying between them. The CDR3 DNA sequence: TGTGCCAGCAGCTTGGCCGAGGGGGGGCGCGGTGAAAAACTGTTTTTT. Protein: CASSLAEGGRGEKLFF.

This chain joins TRBV7-6 and TRBJ1-3; D call uncertain. V was trimmed by 0 bases and J by 0 bases, leaving 6 bases between them. The CDR3 has 15 amino acids. Per germline, CDR1 SGHVS and CDR2 FNYEAQ. The CDR3 loop reads CASSLAPGSGNTIYF. As DNA, the CDR3 is TGTGCCAGCAGCTTAGCTCCAGGCTCTGGAAACACCATATATTTT.

This rearrangement joins TRBV5-4 to TRBJ2-5; D might be TRBD1 (6 bases). Between the trimmed V and J ends, which lost 4 bases and 5 bases, there was a span of 21 bases. This CDR3 has 16 residues. Germline V CDR1 and CDR2: SGHNT, YYREEE (reference sequence). CDR3 bases: TGTGCCAGCAGCGCCCAAACGCAGGGGTTGGCTGAGACCCAGTACTTC. It encodes CASSAQTQGLAETQYF. Variable domain in full (rest from reference TRBV5-4 and TRBJ2-5): ETGVTQSPTHLIKTRGQQVTLRCSSQSGHNTVSWYQQALGQGPQFIFQYYREEENGRGNFPPRFSGLQFPNYSSELNVNALELDDSALYLCASSAQTQGLAETQYFGPGTRLLVL.

This rearrangement joins TRBV4-1 to TRBJ2-3; 14 positions agree with TRBD2. CDR1 is MGHRA and CDR2 is YSYEKL in the germline V gene. Germline trimming cut 4 bases from V and 0 bases from J; bases unmatched to any gene: 6. CDR3 length: 18 amino acids. In nucleotides, the CDR3 is TGCGCCAGCAGCCGCGGACTAGCGGGAGGAAGAAGCACAGATACGCAGTATTTT. Translated, it gives CASSRGLAGGRSTDTQYF.

The chain joins TRBV13 to TRBJ1-1; possibly TRBD1 for D (6 bases). The CDR3 spans 15 residues. V was cut by 5 bases and J by 5 bases, with 18 bases left in between. The germline V gene has CDR1 PRHDT and CDR2 FYEKMQ (reference sequence). This CDR3 reads CASSPGGAGWTEAFF. The CDR3 bases are TGTGCCAGCAGCCCGGGGGGGGCAGGGTGGACTGAAGCTTTCTTT.

There are a few counts of this clone. This rearrangement joins TRBV3-1 (or the pseudogene TRBV3-2) to TRBJ1-1, with unresolved D. CDR3 length: 14 residues. The ends were cut back, 2 bases at V and 0 bases at J, with 7 bases in the middle. The germline gives CDR1 LGHDT, CDR2 YNNKEL (reference sequence). DNA of the CDR3: TGTGCCAGCAGCCAACAACAGTTGAACACTGAAGCTTTCTTT. Protein sequence: CASSQQQLNTEAFF.

In DNA form, the CDR3 reads TGTGCCAGCAGTTTGACTAGCTCCGTCTACGAGCAGTACTTC. It codes for CASSLTSSVYEQYF. The gene calls are TRBV6-5 and TRBJ2-7; 7 bases match TRBD2. The J segment lost 3 bases and the V segment lost 4 bases, leaving 6 bases of the junction unmatched. Looked up from germline, CDR1 is MNHEY and CDR2 is SVGAGI. This CDR3 has 14 residues.

For this clone: Other DNA variants within this sample encode the same CDR3. In DNA form, the CDR3 reads TGTGCCAGCAGCTTGACGGGAGGGAAAACTGAAGCTTTCTTT. It yields the protein CASSLTGGKTEAFF. This chain links TRBV7-9 with TRBJ1-1; D remains unclear. V lost 3 bases to trimming and J lost 5 bases, with 13 bases between them. CDR1 and CDR2 from the germline V gene are SEHNR and FQNEAQ (reference sequence). CDR3 length: 14 residues.

V gene TRBV5-1 combines with J gene TRBJ1-2; D possibly corresponds to TRBD1 (6 bases). Germline V gene sequence: CDR1 SGHRS, CDR2 YFSETQ. This CDR3 is 15 amino acids long. The V gene lost 4 bases and the J gene lost 2 bases, with 15 bases spanning the gap. The CDR3 loop reads CASSSAGTPNYGYTF. Here the CDR3 DNA reads TGCGCCAGCAGCAGCGCCGGGACACCAAACTATGGCTACACCTTC. Looking up the rest from reference TRBV5-1 and TRBJ1-2 gives the full variable domain: KAGVTQTPRYLIKTRGQQVTLSCSPISGHRSVSWYQQTPGQGLQFLFEYFSETQRNKGNFPGRFSGRQFSNSRSEMNVSTLELGDSALYLCASSSAGTPNYGYTFGSGTRLTVV.

The chain carries TRBV19 and TRBJ2-3; perhaps TRBD1 as D (6 bases). The CDR3 is 15 residues long. CDR1 LNHDA and CDR2 SQIVND come from the germline V gene (reference sequence). Trimming left V 3 bases short and J 5 bases short, with 15 bases between. The CDR3 DNA sequence: TGTGCCAGTAGTATTCTGGGGGCAGAGTTAGATACGCAGTATTTT. As protein: CASSILGAELDTQYF. Filled out from reference TRBV19 and TRBJ2-3, the complete variable domain reads DGGITQSPKYLFRKEGQNVTLSCEQNLNHDAMYWYRQDPGQGLRLIYYSQIVNDFQKGDIAEGYSVSREKKESFPLTVTSAQKNPTAFYLCASSILGAELDTQYFGPGTRLTVL.

V and J are TRBV2 and TRBJ1-1; the D is unclear. Between the trimmed V and J ends, which lost 9 bases and 8 bases, there was a span of 16 bases. CDR1 SNHLY and CDR2 FYNNEI come from the germline V gene. The CDR3 covers 12 residues. The CDR3 loop is CASGLQSSEAFF. DNA for the CDR3: TGTGCCAGTGGGCTTCAGTCATCCGAAGCTTTCTTT.